Listed below are T cell receptor beta chains from one sample, sequenced in a study of T cell repertoires in cytomegalovirus infection. TCRdb itself ran the reads through MiXCR, one entry per CDR3 protein. The sample includes 400,000 to 600,000 distinct CDR3 sequences, roughly 43% of them seen just once. For these TCRs, the target antigens are not known. Source: cultured PBMCs, taken from culture after CMV antigen stimulation. These receptors all stem from a human donor in good health (CMV status not recorded). Some clones in this sample may be carry-over from other donors' samples. The CDR3 runs from the conserved cysteine through the conserved F or W. The order of the fields is V gene, D gene, CDR3 length, clone size, J gene, CDR3 DNA, CDR3 protein. The D gene is left open where the match is weak. Expanded clones are given a class, and other clones once, few, many or no size at all.

>TRBV7-2|TRBD2|17|.|TRBJ2-3
TGTGCCAGCAGCGTCCGACTAGCGGGGCCGGGCGCAGATACGCAGTATTTT
CASSVRLAGPGADTQYF
>TRBV7-9|.|12|few|TRBJ2-3
TGTGCCAGCAGCCCGCCGTGGGATACGCAGTATTTT
CASSPPWDTQYF
>TRBV7-2|TRBD1|17|.|TRBJ1-6
TGTGCCAGCAGCTTCAGGGGACAGGGGGCAAATAATTCACCCCTCCACTTT
CASSFRGQGANNSPLHF
>TRBV4-2|.|13|.|TRBJ1-5
TGTGCCAGCAGCCACGAAGATAATCAGCCCCAGCATTTT
CASSHEDNQPQHF
>TRBV7-9|.|16|.|TRBJ2-6
TGTGCCAGCACCCGCGACTCCGCCTCTGGGGCCAACGTCCTGACTTTC
CASTRDSASGANVLTF
>TRBV18|TRBD2|16|.|TRBJ2-1
TGTGCCAGCTCACTGACCGGGACTAGCGGCAACAATGAGCAGTTCTTC
CASSLTGTSGNNEQFF
>TRBV20-1|.|13|.|TRBJ1-2
TGCAGTGCTAGTACGGGGGATGGCTATGGCTACACCTTC
CSASTGDGYGYTF
>TRBV12-3/TRBV12-4|.|14|.|TRBJ2-5
TGTGCCAGCACTGAAAGAAGTTGGGGAGAGACCCAGTACTTC
CASTERSWGETQYF
>TRBV7-9|.|12|many|TRBJ1-3
TGTGCCAGCAGCTTAAATGGAAACACCATATATTTT
CASSLNGNTIYF
>TRBV7-9|TRBD1|15|.|TRBJ2-1
TGTGCCAGCAGCTTAAGCCGGACAGGGTGGGATGAGCAGTTCTTC
CASSLSRTGWDEQFF
>TRBV5-1|.|13|.|TRBJ2-1
TGCGCCAGCAGCCCTGTGGACCCAAATGAGCAGTTCTTC
CASSPVDPNEQFF
>TRBV12-3/TRBV12-4|TRBD2|13|few|TRBJ2-3
TGTGCCAGCAGTTTGGAACCGGGACTAGAGGAGTATTTT
CASSLEPGLEEYF
>TRBV11-2|TRBD1|15|.|TRBJ2-2
TGTGCCAGCAGCTTGCGAGGGGGCGACACCGGGGAGCTGTTTTTT
CASSLRGGDTGELFF
>TRBV19|TRBD1|15|.|TRBJ2-7
TGTGCCAGTAGTATAGATGCCGGACAGGGTGTGGAGCAGTACTTC
CASSIDAGQGVEQYF
>TRBV27|.|13|many|TRBJ2-1
TGTGCCAGCACCCAGGGGTCCTACAATGAGCAGTTCTTC
CASTQGSYNEQFF
>TRBV6-2/TRBV6-3|.|13|.|TRBJ2-7
TGTGCCAGCAGTTACGTTCAATCTACGGTGCAGTACTTC
CASSYVQSTVQYF
>TRBV10-3|.|15|.|TRBJ2-3
TGTGCCATCAGTGAGTCGGGGACACAAGCAGATACGCAGTATTTT
CAISESGTQADTQYF
>TRBV27|.|14|.|TRBJ1-6
TGTGCCAGCAGTTTACTGTTCTATAATTCACCCCTCCACTTT
CASSLLFYNSPLHF
>TRBV7-6|.|14|.|TRBJ1-5
TGTGCCAGCAGTTCACCGGGCCTTAATCAGCCCCAGCATTTT
CASSSPGLNQPQHF
>TRBV6-6|TRBD2|15|few|TRBJ2-1
TGTGCCAGCAGTTACCGACTAGCTGACGACAATGAGCAGTTCTTC
CASSYRLADDNEQFF
>TRBV10-2|.|17|few|TRBJ1-2
TGCGCCAGCCATACGTCCTACGCGGGACAAGATAACTATGGCTACACCTTC
CASHTSYAGQDNYGYTF
>TRBV7-6|TRBD1|18|.|TRBJ2-2
TGTGCCAGCAGCTCCAAACCTATGACAGGGCCTAACACCGGGGAGCTGTTTTTT
CASSSKPMTGPNTGELFF
>TRBV6-6|.|15|few|TRBJ1-5
TGTGCCAGCAGTTACCGCAGGGACGGCAATCAGCCCCAGCATTTT
CASSYRRDGNQPQHF
>TRBV2|.|15|.|TRBJ2-7
TGTGCCAGCAACATCGAGGGAACTCCCTACTACGAGCAGTACTTC
CASNIEGTPYYEQYF
>TRBV27|.|14|once|TRBJ2-1
TGTGCCAGCAGTTTGACAGGCCTTTACAATGAGCAGTTCTTC
CASSLTGLYNEQFF
>TRBV2|.|14|few|TRBJ2-7
TGTGCCAGCAGTGAACAGCAGAACTCCTACGAGCAGTACTTC
CASSEQQNSYEQYF
>TRBV7-9|TRBD2|14|.|TRBJ2-5
TGTGCCAGCAGCTTGCCGGCTAGCGGGGCGACCCAGTACTTC
CASSLPASGATQYF
>TRBV12-3/TRBV12-4|TRBD1|11|.|TRBJ1-2
TGTGCCAGCGGCCGGGACAGGGGCTACACCTTC
CASGRDRGYTF
>TRBV11-2|TRBD2|18|.|TRBJ2-3
TGTGCCAGCAGCCCTCGTTTAGCGGGAGGTATTGCCACAGATACGCAGTATTTT
CASSPRLAGGIATDTQYF
>TRBV12-3/TRBV12-4|TRBD2|14|once|TRBJ2-3
TGTGCCAGCAGACCCAGCGGGGCGGGAGATACGCAGTATTTT
CASRPSGAGDTQYF
>TRBV7-9|.|16|few|TRBJ2-3
TGTGCCAGCAGCTTAGTAAGCCGATCAAGTACAGATACGCAGTATTTT
CASSLVSRSSTDTQYF
>TRBV7-2|.|14|few|TRBJ2-2
TGTGCCAGCAGCTTAAACGGAAGAACCGGGGAGCTGTTTTTT
CASSLNGRTGELFF
>TRBV7-9|TRBD1|14|few|TRBJ1-1
TGTGCCAGCAGCCGAACAGGGGGGGGCACTGAAGCTTTCTTT
CASSRTGGGTEAFF
>TRBV6-2/TRBV6-3|TRBD2|17|few|TRBJ2-7
TGTGCCAGCAGTTACTCCGGGACTAGCGGGACCTCCTACGAGCAGTACTTC
CASSYSGTSGTSYEQYF
>TRBV7-2|.|16|.|TRBJ2-5
TGTGCCAGCAGCTTAATTCGTGCCCCGTCCCAAGAGACCCAGTACTTC
CASSLIRAPSQETQYF
>TRBV7-2|TRBD1|14|few|TRBJ1-2
TGTGCCAGCAGCGTAGGACAGGGGGCGGATGGCTACACCTTC
CASSVGQGADGYTF
>TRBV5-1|.|15|.|TRBJ2-3
TGCGCCAGCAGCTCGACGACAGGCCACACAGATACGCAGTATTTT
CASSSTTGHTDTQYF
>TRBV7-2|TRBD1|16|many|TRBJ1-1
TGTGCCAGCAGCTTAAGGCAGGGGGGATTGAACACTGAAGCTTTCTTT
CASSLRQGGLNTEAFF
>TRBV7-6|TRBD1|14|few|TRBJ2-1
TGTGCCAGCAGCTTGGACAGGGGGGGGAATGAGCAGTTCTTC
CASSLDRGGNEQFF
>TRBV7-2|TRBD1|16|.|TRBJ1-4
TGTGCCAGCAGCTTCAAGAGAAAGGGGGCCGGTGAAAAACTGTTTTTT
CASSFKRKGAGEKLFF
>TRBV7-8|.|15|few|TRBJ1-1
TGTGCCAGCAGCTTACGTCCCCTAATGAACACTGAAGCTTTCTTT
CASSLRPLMNTEAFF
>TRBV6-1|TRBD1|13|.|TRBJ1-2
TGTGCCAGCAGGGACAGGGAGCGTTCTGGCTACACCTTC
CASRDRERSGYTF
>TRBV19|.|13|.|TRBJ1-5
TGTGCCAGTAGTACGTCGGGAGTAGGAGCCCAGCATTTT
CASSTSGVGAQHF
>TRBV11-2|TRBD2|16|.|TRBJ2-1
TGTGCCAGCAGCACCCCAGCGGGGAATTCCTACAATGAGCAGTTCTTC
CASSTPAGNSYNEQFF
>TRBV7-8|TRBD1|14|few|TRBJ1-6
TGTGCCAGCAGCCTGGACAGGGGTGTTTCACCCCTCCACTTT
CASSLDRGVSPLHF
>TRBV12-3/TRBV12-4|.|13|.|TRBJ2-1
TGTGCCAGCAGTTTAAGTAGCATGGGGGAGCAGTTCTTC
CASSLSSMGEQFF
>TRBV7-6|.|14|.|TRBJ2-5
TGTGCCAGCAGCTTACGGCTACCCCAAGAGACCCAGTACTTC
CASSLRLPQETQYF
>TRBV6-1|.|14|few|TRBJ1-1
TGTGCCAGCAGGACCCTGGCCGAGAACACTGAAGCTTTCTTT
CASRTLAENTEAFF
>TRBV7-8|TRBD2|15|.|TRBJ2-7
TGTGCCAGCAGCTTACGACTAGCGGGGCCCTACGAGCAGTACTTC
CASSLRLAGPYEQYF
>TRBV7-9|.|16|few|TRBJ2-1
TGTGCCAGCAGCTTAGGACGGGCCCCGACGGGCAATGAGCAGTTCTTC
CASSLGRAPTGNEQFF
>TRBV7-2|.|14|.|TRBJ2-3
TGTGCCAGCAGCTTATTAATCGATAGGGATACGCAGTATTTT
CASSLLIDRDTQYF
>TRBV7-2|.|12|many|TRBJ1-1
TGTGCCAGCAGCTGGGGGAGCACTGAAGCTTTCTTT
CASSWGSTEAFF
>TRBV2|.|14|few|TRBJ1-5
TGTGCCAGCAAACCCCTCCCGGGCAATCAGCCCCAGCATTTT
CASKPLPGNQPQHF